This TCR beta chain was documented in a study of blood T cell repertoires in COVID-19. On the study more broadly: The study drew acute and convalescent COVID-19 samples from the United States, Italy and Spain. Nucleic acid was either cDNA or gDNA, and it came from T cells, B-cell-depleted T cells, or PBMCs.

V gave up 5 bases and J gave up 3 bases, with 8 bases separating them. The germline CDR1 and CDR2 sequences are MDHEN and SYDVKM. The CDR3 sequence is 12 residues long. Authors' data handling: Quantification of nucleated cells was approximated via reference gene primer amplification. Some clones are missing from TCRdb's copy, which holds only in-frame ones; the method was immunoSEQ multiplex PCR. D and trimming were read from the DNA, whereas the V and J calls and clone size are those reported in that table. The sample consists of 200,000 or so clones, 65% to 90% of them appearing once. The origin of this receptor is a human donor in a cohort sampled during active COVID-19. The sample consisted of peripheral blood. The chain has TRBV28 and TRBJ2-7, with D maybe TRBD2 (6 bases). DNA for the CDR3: TGTGCCAGCAGTGTGACTAGCTACGAGCAGTACTTC. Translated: CASSVTSYEQYF.